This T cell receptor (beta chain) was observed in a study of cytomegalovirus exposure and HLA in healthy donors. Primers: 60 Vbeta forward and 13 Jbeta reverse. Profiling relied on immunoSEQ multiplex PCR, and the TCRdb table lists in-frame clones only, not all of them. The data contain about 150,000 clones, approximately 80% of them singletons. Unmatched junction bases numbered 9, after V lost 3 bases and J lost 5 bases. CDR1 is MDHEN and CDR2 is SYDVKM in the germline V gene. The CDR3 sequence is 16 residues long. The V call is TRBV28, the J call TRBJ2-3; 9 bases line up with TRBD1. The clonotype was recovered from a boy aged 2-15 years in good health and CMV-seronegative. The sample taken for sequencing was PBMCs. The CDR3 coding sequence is TGTGCCAGCAGTTTTCCTAGGGACAGGGTCGTAGATACGCAGTATTTT. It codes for CASSFPRDRVVDTQYF.